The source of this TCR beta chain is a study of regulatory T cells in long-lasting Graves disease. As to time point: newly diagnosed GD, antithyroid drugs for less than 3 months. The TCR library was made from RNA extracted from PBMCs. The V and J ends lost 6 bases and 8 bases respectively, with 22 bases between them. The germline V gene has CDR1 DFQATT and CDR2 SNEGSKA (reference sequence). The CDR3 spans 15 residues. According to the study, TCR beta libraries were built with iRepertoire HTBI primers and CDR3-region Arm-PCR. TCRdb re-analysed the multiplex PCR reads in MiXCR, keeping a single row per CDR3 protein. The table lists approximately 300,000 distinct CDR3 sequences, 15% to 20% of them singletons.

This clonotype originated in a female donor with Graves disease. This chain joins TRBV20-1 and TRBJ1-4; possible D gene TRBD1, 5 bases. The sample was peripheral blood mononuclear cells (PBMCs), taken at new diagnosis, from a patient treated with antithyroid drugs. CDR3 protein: CSAPPKGRGGEKLFF. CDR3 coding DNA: TGCAGTGCACCGCCGAAGGGACGCGGTGGGGAAAAACTGTTTTTT.